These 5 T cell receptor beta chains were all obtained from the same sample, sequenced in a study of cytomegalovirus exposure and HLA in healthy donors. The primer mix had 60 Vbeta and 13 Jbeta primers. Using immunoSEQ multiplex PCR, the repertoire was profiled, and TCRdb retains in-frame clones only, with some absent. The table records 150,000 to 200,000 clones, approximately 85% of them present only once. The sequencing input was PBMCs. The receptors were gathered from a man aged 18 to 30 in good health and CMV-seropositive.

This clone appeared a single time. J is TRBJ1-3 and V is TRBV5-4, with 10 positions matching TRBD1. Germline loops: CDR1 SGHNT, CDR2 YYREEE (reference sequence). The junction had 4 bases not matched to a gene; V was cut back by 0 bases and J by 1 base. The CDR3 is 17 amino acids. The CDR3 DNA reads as TGTGCCAGCAGCTTGGGGCCGGGACAGGGGTCTGGAAACACCATATATTTT. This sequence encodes CASSLGPGQGSGNTIYF.

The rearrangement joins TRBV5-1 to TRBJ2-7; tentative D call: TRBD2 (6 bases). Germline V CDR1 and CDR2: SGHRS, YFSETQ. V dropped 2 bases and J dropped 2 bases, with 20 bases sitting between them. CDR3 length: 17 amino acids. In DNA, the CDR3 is TGCGCCAGCAGCTTCGACGGGGGTTCCTCGAGGACCTACGAGCAGTACTTC. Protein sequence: CASSFDGGSSRTYEQYF.

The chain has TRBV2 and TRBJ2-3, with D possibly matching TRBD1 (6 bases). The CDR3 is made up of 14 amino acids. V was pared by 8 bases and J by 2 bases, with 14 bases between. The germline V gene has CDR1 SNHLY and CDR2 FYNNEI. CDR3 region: CASSGQIDTDTQYF. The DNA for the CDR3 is TGTGCCAGCTCTGGACAGATAGACACAGATACGCAGTATTTT. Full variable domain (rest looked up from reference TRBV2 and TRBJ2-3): EPEVTQTPSHQVTQMGQEVILRCVPISNHLYFYWYRQILGQKVEFLVSFYNNEISEKSEIFDDQFSVERPDGSNFTLKIRSTKLEDSAMYFCASSGQIDTDTQYFGPGTRLTVL.

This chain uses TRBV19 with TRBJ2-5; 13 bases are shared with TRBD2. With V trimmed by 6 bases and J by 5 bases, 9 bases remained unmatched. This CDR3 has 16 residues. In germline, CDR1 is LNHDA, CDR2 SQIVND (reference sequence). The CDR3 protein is CASRPTSGGSGETQYF. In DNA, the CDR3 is TGTGCCAGTAGGCCGACTAGCGGGGGGTCCGGTGAGACCCAGTACTTC.

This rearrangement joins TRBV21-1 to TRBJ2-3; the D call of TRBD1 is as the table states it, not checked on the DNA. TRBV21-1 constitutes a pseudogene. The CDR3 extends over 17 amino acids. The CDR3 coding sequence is TGTGCCAGCAGCAAAGGGGACGGGACAGGGAACACAGATACGCAGTATTTT. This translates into CASSKGDGTGNTDTQYF.